Each of the 29 T cell receptor beta chains below was sequenced from the same sample in a study of blood T cell repertoires in COVID-19. The protocol was immunoSEQ multiplex PCR, while the TCRdb copy is restricted to in-frame clones and leaves out a portion. Of some 190,000 clones in the sample, nearly 90% were seen once. The material sequenced was PBMCs or T cells enriched from blood (not recorded which). The receptors shown here come from a woman aged 35 to 49 with acute COVID-19.

J is TRBJ1-2 and V is TRBV27; TRBD1 might be the D (6 bases). Trimming cost V 6 bases and J 8 bases, with 22 bases left between them. Germline V gene lookup returns CDR1 MNHEY and CDR2 SMNVEV (reference sequence). This CDR3 spans 15 amino acids. CDR3 DNA sequence: TGTGCCAGCAGAGCATCCAGGACAGCATACGAGGGCTACACCTTC. Translating it yields CASRASRTAYEGYTF.

This chain links TRBV14 with TRBJ2-6, with 7 nucleotides matching TRBD1. Germline CDR1 reads SGHDN; CDR2 reads FVKESK. The ends lost 3 bases at V and 0 bases at J; junction bases unmatched: 11. The CDR3 length is 19 residues. The chain's CDR3 is CASSQGLGQPRSGANVLTF. In DNA form, the CDR3 reads TGTGCCAGCAGCCAGGGGTTGGGACAGCCTCGCTCTGGGGCCAACGTCCTGACTTTC.

This clone was seen a single time. The chain couples TRBV28 to TRBJ2-7; tentative D call: TRBD1 (6 bases). With 6 bases removed from V and 2 bases from J, the gap between germline ends came to 14 bases. Germline loops: CDR1 MDHEN, CDR2 SYDVKM. The CDR3 spans 14 residues. CDR3 protein: CASRATGSTYEQYF. The CDR3 DNA reads as TGTGCCAGCAGGGCTACAGGGTCAACCTACGAGCAGTACTTC.

The V gene is TRBV6-5, the J gene TRBJ2-7; 9 bases line up with TRBD1. This CDR3 comprises 13 residues. Germline CDR1 and CDR2: MNHEY and SVGAGI. The V segment lost 2 bases and the J segment 6 bases; nucleotides outside the gene matches: 2. The CDR3 sequence is CASSYVTGGEQYF. CDR3 in DNA: TGTGCCAGCAGTTACGTGACAGGGGGCGAGCAGTACTTC.

In DNA form, the CDR3 reads TGTGCCAGCAGCTTAGAGGGGCAGCGCCAAAACATTCAGTACTTC. Protein sequence: CASSLEGQRQNIQYF. This rearrangement joins TRBV7-2 to TRBJ2-4; tentatively, D is TRBD1 (5 bases). Germline V lookup: CDR1 SGHTA, CDR2 FQGNSA. The length of the CDR3 is 15 residues. Trimming took 1 base from V and 5 from J, leaving 12 bases between them.

The rearrangement links TRBV6-5 to TRBJ1-1; tentative D call: TRBD1 (5 bases). In germline, CDR1 is MNHEY, CDR2 SVGAGI. The V end was cut by 6 bases, the J end by 10 bases, with 12 bases between. CDR3 length: 11 residues. In nucleotides, the CDR3 is TGTGCCAGCAGGGGAGGGGCTCGAGCTTTCTTT. It yields the protein CASRGGARAFF.

The chain uses TRBV7-7 and TRBJ2-2; 11 nucleotides line up with TRBD2. The CDR3 spans 17 residues. The germline V gene encodes CDR1 SSHAT and CDR2 FNYEAQ (reference sequence). Trimming took 4 bases from V and 2 from J; bases not matched to a gene: 6. The CDR3 protein is CASSSSSGGPNTGELFF. The CDR3 bases are TGTGCCAGCAGCTCATCTAGCGGGGGGCCCAACACCGGGGAGCTGTTTTTT.

This clone occurred once. The chain joins TRBV9 to TRBJ2-3, with 12 bases that match TRBD2. Germline trimming cut 1 base from V and 0 bases from J; bases unmatched to any gene: 3. This CDR3 has 17 residues. Germline V gene lookup returns CDR1 SGDLS and CDR2 YYNGEE. CDR3: CASSVRTSGTSTDTQYF. The DNA of the CDR3 is TGTGCCAGCAGCGTAAGGACTAGCGGGACTAGCACAGATACGCAGTATTTT.

This chain uses TRBV10-1 with TRBJ1-6; 7 bases line up with TRBD1. J lost 7 bases, V lost 0 bases, and 0 bases had no gene match. The CDR3 covers 14 residues. The germline V gene encodes CDR1 WNHNN and CDR2 SYGVQD (reference sequence). The CDR3 DNA is TGCGCCAGCAGTGAGTCGGGACAGAATTCACCCCTCCACTTT. Its translation: CASSESGQNSPLHF.

The V gene is TRBV5-6, the J gene TRBJ2-7; the D gene is possibly TRBD2 (5 bases). The germline V gene encodes CDR1 SGHDT and CDR2 YYEEEE. The V end lost 3 bases, the J end lost 6 bases, and 7 bases lay between the germline ends. The CDR3 totals 11 residues. The CDR3 sequence is CASSYGGEQYF. CDR3 sequence (DNA): TGTGCCAGCAGCTATGGAGGCGAGCAGTACTTC. The complete variable domain, with remaining parts taken from reference TRBV5-6 and TRBJ2-7, reads DAGVTQSPTHLIKTRGQQVTLRCSPKSGHDTVSWYQQALGQGPQFIFQYYEEEERQRGNFPDRFSGHQFPNYSSELNVNALLLGDSALYLCASSYGGEQYFGPGTRLTVT.

CDR3 nucleotides: TGCGCCAGCAGCTTGTTTGGCTCCCAGGATGAGCAGTTCTTC. As protein: CASSLFGSQDEQFF. J is TRBJ2-1 and V is TRBV5-1; D gene unclear. CDR1 is SGHRS and CDR2 is YFSETQ in the germline V gene. Trimming shortened V by 1 base and J by 8 bases, and 13 bases separated the two germline ends. The CDR3 is 14 residues long.

This chain uses TRBV3-1 (or the pseudogene TRBV3-2) with TRBJ2-5, with 7 bases matching TRBD2. Trimming took 0 bases from V and 5 from J; bases not matched to a gene: 9. Per the germline V gene, CDR1 is LGHDT and CDR2 is YNNKEL (reference sequence). This CDR3 comprises 16 residues. The CDR3 DNA is TGTGCCAGCAGCCAAGATTATGGCGGGAGCTTCGAGACCCAGTACTTC. Translation: CASSQDYGGSFETQYF.

The table lists this clone with a few counts. V and J are TRBV7-3 and TRBJ2-3; D possibly corresponds to TRBD2 (6 bases). Germline V CDR1 and CDR2: SGHTA, FQGTGA. V lost 5 bases, J lost 4 bases, and 13 bases lay in between. There are 14 residues in the CDR3. The CDR3 loop reads CASSVSGGPDTQYF. The CDR3 DNA reads TGTGCCAGCAGCGTTAGCGGAGGCCCAGATACGCAGTATTTT.

The chain is built from TRBV19 and TRBJ2-7; D might be TRBD1 (7 bases). Germline CDR1 reads LNHDA; CDR2 reads SQIVND (reference sequence). The CDR3 has 16 amino acids. V lost 3 bases to trimming and J lost 0 bases, with 15 bases between them. The DNA for the CDR3 is TGTGCCAGTAGTATCTCCAGGGGGGCTCGCTCCTACGAGCAGTACTTC. Its protein is CASSISRGARSYEQYF.

The J gene is TRBJ2-1, the V gene TRBV27, with a possible D match to TRBD2 (6 bases). V lost 2 bases and J 2 bases, leaving 19 bases between the germline ends. There are 18 residues in the CDR3. CDR1 is MNHEY and CDR2 is SMNVEV in the germline V gene (reference sequence). For the CDR3, the DNA is TGTGCCAGCAGTTTAGGTGGACAAGGAGGGAGTCCCTACAATGAGCAGTTCTTC. Protein: CASSLGGQGGSPYNEQFF.

The chain combines TRBV10-2 with TRBJ2-7, with 10 bases identical to TRBD1. This CDR3 spans 13 amino acids. The germline gives CDR1 WSHSY, CDR2 SAAADI. The trim removed 6 bases at V and 6 bases at J, leaving 5 bases unmatched. DNA for the CDR3: TGCGCCAGCAGGACAGGGGGCTCGCCCGAGCAGTACTTC. This translates into CASRTGGSPEQYF.

The V call is TRBV5-1, the J call TRBJ2-3; possibly TRBD2 for D (6 bases). The CDR3 consists of 15 residues. The germline V gene has CDR1 SGHRS and CDR2 YFSETQ. Trimming took off 5 bases at V and 0 bases at J, with 13 bases between the two ends. The CDR3 nucleotides are TGCGCCAGCAGAATCCGGGAGCCTAGCACAGATACGCAGTATTTT. It encodes CASRIREPSTDTQYF.

The chain recombines TRBV27 with TRBJ2-7, with a possible D match to TRBD1 (5 bases). From germline, CDR1 is MNHEY and CDR2 SMNVEV (reference sequence). This CDR3 spans 16 amino acids. The V and J ends lost 8 bases and 3 bases respectively, with 23 bases between them. The chain's CDR3 is CASGVYSEKGIYEQYF. DNA for the CDR3: TGTGCCAGCGGGGTCTATAGTGAGAAGGGGATCTACGAGCAGTACTTC.

The chain has TRBV6-5 and TRBJ1-1; D possibly corresponds to TRBD1 (6 bases). CDR3 length: 14 residues. Trimming removed 7 bases at V and 0 bases at J, with 12 bases between. Germline CDR1 reads MNHEY; CDR2 reads SVGAGI. The CDR3 DNA reads TGTGCCAGCATGGCAACAGGGCTGAACACTGAAGCTTTCTTT. Residues: CASMATGLNTEAFF.

J is TRBJ1-1 and V is TRBV29-1; the match to TRBD1 covers 7 bases. V lost 3 bases to trimming and J lost 3 bases; unmatched junction nucleotides: 4. This CDR3 has 13 residues. Germline CDR1 and CDR2: SQVTM and ANQGSEA. CDR3 amino acids: CSVERQGDTEAFF. The CDR3 nucleotides are TGCAGCGTTGAGAGGCAGGGGGACACTGAAGCTTTCTTT.

The J gene is TRBJ2-7, the V gene TRBV6-1; maybe TRBD2 (6 bases). Trimming removed 4 bases at V and 4 bases at J, with 14 bases between. Per germline, CDR1 MNHNS and CDR2 SASEGT. The length of the CDR3 is 14 residues. CDR3: CASSGAGAGYEQYF. The CDR3 DNA reads TGTGCCAGCAGTGGAGCGGGTGCGGGGTACGAGCAGTACTTC.

The gene calls are TRBV2 and TRBJ1-2, with D tentatively TRBD1 (6 bases). Germline V gives CDR1 SNHLY, CDR2 FYNNEI. Trimming removed 7 bases from V and 8 bases from J, with 17 bases in between. This CDR3 is 13 amino acids long. The CDR3 DNA reads TGTGCCAGCATAGACAGGCGGCTAGGAGGCTACACCTTC. It codes for CASIDRRLGGYTF. Supplemented by reference TRBV2 and TRBJ1-2, the full variable domain reads EPEVTQTPSHQVTQMGQEVILRCVPISNHLYFYWYRQILGQKVEFLVSFYNNEISEKSEIFDDQFSVERPDGSNFTLKIRSTKLEDSAMYFCASIDRRLGGYTFGSGTRLTVV.

This chain links TRBV24-1 with TRBJ2-7, with 9 positions matching TRBD1. This CDR3 is 16 amino acids long. After removal of 1 base from V and 0 bases from J, the junction contained 3 bases not matched to a gene. Looked up from germline, CDR1 is KGHDR and CDR2 is SFDVKD. The CDR3 loop is CATSDFTGGGSYEQYF. The CDR3, as DNA: TGTGCCACCAGTGATTTCACAGGGGGCGGCTCCTACGAGCAGTACTTC.

The J gene is TRBJ2-2, the V gene TRBV28, with D uncertain. The CDR3 runs to 16 residues. The V end lost 6 bases, the J end lost 0 bases, and 14 bases lay between the germline ends. From germline, CDR1 is MDHEN and CDR2 SYDVKM. The CDR3 nucleotides are TGTGCCAGCAGCCCCCGGTACCCCTCGAACACCGGGGAGCTGTTTTTT. It yields the protein CASSPRYPSNTGELFF.

This chain joins TRBV4-1 and TRBJ2-3; 7 nucleotides align to TRBD2. Germline CDR1 MGHRA, CDR2 YSYEKL. The length of the CDR3 is 15 residues. Trimming cost V 0 bases and J 6 bases; bases outside gene matches: 6. This chain's CDR3 is CASSQEDGGTDTQYF. In DNA, the CDR3 is TGCGCCAGCAGCCAAGAAGACGGGGGGACCGATACGCAGTATTTT.

The chain has TRBV25-1 and TRBJ1-6; tentative D call: TRBD1 (6 bases). This CDR3 spans 15 amino acids. Germline V CDR1 and CDR2: MGHDK, SYGVNS. V was trimmed by 5 bases and J by 9 bases, leaving 17 bases between them. The CDR3: CASSFQLPTGSPLHF. The CDR3, as DNA: TGTGCCAGCAGTTTTCAACTACCGACAGGTTCACCCCTCCACTTT.

V usage is TRBV7-9 and J usage is TRBJ2-4; no definite D call. The CDR3 contains 17 residues. Germline assignment: CDR1 SEHNR and CDR2 FQNEAQ (reference sequence). Trimming shortened V by 1 base and J by 4 bases, and 17 bases separated the two germline ends. The CDR3 DNA reads as TGTGCCAGCAGCTTAGTCTTGGCGGCAGCCGAGAAAAACATTCAGTACTTC. Translated, it gives CASSLVLAAAEKNIQYF.

The J gene is TRBJ1-3, the V gene TRBV12-3 or TRBV12-4; perhaps TRBD1 as D (5 bases). The CDR3 covers 13 residues. Trimming left V 5 bases short and J 2 bases short, with 7 bases between. The CDR3 spells CASSRGAGNTIYF. The DNA of the CDR3 is TGTGCCAGCAGTCGGGGGGCTGGAAACACCATATATTTT.

The V call is TRBV5-1, the J call TRBJ1-1; a weak D match, TRBD1 (6 bases). V was pared by 1 base and J by 0 bases, with 16 bases between. The CDR3 length is 17 residues. In germline, CDR1 is SGHRS, CDR2 YFSETQ. The CDR3 here is CASSLFRGPDMNTEAFF. As DNA, the CDR3 is TGCGCCAGCAGCTTGTTCAGGGGTCCTGACATGAACACTGAAGCTTTCTTT.